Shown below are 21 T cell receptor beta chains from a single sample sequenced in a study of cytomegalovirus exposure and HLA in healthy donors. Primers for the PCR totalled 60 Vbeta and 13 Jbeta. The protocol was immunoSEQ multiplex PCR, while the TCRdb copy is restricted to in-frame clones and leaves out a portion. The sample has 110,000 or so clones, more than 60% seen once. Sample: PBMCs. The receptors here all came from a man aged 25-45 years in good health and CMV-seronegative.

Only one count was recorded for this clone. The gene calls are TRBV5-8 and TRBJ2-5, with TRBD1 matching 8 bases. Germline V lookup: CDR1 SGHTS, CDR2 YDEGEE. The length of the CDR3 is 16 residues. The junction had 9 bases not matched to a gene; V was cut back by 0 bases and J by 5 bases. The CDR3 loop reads CASSLGARGRGETQYF. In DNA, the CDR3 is TGTGCCAGCAGCTTGGGGGCCAGGGGGCGCGGGGAGACCCAGTACTTC.

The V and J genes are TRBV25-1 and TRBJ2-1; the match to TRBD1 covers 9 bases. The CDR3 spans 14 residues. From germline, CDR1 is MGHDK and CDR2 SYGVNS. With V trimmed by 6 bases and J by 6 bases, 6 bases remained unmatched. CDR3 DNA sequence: TGTGCCAGCAGAAGGACAGGGGACTGCAATGAGCAGTTCTTC. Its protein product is CASRRTGDCNEQFF.

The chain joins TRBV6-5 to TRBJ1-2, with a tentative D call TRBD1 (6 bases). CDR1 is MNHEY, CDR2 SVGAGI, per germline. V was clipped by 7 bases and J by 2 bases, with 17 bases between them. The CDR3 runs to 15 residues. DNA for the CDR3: TGTGCCAGCACCTCAGGACAGAAGAGAAACTATGGCTACACCTTC. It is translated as CASTSGQKRNYGYTF.

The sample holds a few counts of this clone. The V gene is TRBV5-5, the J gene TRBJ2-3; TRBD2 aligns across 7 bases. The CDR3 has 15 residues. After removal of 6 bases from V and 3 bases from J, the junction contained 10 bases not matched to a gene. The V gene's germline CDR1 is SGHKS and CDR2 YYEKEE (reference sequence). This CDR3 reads CASIPGGSQTDTQYF. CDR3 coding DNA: TGTGCCAGCATCCCGGGCGGGAGCCAAACAGATACGCAGTATTTT.

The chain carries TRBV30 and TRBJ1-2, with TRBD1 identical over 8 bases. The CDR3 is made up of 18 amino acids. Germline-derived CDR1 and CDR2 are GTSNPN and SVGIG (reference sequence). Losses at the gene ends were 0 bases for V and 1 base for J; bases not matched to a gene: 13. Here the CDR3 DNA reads TGTGCCTGGAGTGTACCCCCATCAGGGGGCGGATATAACTATGGCTACACCTTC. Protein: CAWSVPPSGGGYNYGYTF.

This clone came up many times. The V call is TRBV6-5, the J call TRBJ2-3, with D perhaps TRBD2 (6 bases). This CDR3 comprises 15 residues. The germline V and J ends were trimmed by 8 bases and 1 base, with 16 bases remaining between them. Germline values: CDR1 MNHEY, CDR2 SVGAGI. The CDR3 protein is CASHGVEGRTDTQYF. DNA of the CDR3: TGTGCCAGCCACGGCGTGGAGGGGCGCACAGATACGCAGTATTTT.

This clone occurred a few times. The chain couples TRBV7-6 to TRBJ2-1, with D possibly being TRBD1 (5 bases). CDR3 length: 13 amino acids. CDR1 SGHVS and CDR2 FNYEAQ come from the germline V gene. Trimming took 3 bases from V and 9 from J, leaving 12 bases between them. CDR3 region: CASSLIFDSEQFF. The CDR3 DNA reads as TGTGCCAGCAGCTTGATTTTCGACAGTGAGCAGTTCTTC.

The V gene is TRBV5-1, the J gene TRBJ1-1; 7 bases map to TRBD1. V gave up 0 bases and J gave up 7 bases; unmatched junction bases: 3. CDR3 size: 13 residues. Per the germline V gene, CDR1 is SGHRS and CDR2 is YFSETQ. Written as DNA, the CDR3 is TGCGCCAGCAGCTTGGAAGGGGGCGGTGAAGCTTTCTTT. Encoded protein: CASSLEGGGEAFF.

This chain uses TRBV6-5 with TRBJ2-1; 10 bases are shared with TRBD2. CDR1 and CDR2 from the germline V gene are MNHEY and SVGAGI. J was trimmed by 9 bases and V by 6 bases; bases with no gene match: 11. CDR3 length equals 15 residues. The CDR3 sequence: CASSPLAGAKAEQFF. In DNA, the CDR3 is TGTGCCAGCAGCCCCCTAGCGGGGGCCAAGGCTGAGCAGTTCTTC.

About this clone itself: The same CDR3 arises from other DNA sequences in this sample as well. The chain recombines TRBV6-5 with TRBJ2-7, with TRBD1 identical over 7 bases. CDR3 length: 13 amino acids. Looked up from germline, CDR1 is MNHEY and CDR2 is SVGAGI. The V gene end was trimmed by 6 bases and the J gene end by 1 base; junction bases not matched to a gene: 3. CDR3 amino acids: CASRETGSYEQYF. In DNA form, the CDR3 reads TGTGCCAGCAGGGAGACAGGGTCCTACGAGCAGTACTTC.

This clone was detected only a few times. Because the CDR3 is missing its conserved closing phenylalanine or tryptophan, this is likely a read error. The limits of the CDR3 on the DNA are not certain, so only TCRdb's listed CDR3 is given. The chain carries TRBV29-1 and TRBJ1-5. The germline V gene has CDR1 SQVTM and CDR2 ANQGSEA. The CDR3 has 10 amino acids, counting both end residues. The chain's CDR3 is CSVSRGPLRP.

CDR3 in amino acids: CASSYKRAGEAFF. The CDR3 coding sequence is TGCGCCAGCAGCTATAAGAGGGCAGGCGAAGCTTTCTTT. The genes are TRBV4-1 and TRBJ1-1; no clear D. Germline CDR1 reads MGHRA; CDR2 reads YSYEKL. V dropped 5 bases and J dropped 8 bases, with 15 bases sitting between them. The CDR3 length is 13 residues.

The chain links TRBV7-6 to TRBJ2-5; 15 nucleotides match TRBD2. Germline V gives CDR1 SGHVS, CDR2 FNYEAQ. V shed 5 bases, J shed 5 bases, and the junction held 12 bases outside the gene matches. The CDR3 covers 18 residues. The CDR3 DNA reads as TGTGCCAGCAGCCTAGGTGGGACTAGCGGGAGGTCGGCGGAGACCCAGTACTTC. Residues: CASSLGGTSGRSAETQYF.

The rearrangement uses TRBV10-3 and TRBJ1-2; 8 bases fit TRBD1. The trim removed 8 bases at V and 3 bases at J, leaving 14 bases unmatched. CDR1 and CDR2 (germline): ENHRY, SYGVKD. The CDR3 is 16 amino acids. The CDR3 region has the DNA TGTGCCATCGCGCCCGGGACAGGTCGCTCTGACTATGGCTACACCTTC. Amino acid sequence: CAIAPGTGRSDYGYTF.

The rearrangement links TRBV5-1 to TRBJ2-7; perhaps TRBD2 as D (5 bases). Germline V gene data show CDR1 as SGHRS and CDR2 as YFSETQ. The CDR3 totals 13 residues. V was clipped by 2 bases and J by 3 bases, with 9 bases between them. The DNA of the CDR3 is TGCGCCAGCAGCTTCGAAGGGAGCTACGAGCAGTACTTC. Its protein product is CASSFEGSYEQYF.

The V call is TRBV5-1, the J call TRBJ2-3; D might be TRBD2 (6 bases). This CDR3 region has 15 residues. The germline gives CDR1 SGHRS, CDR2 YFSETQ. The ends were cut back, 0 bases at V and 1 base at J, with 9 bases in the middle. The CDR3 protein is CASSLVGGGTDTQYF. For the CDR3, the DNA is TGCGCCAGCAGCTTGGTCGGGGGTGGCACAGATACGCAGTATTTT.

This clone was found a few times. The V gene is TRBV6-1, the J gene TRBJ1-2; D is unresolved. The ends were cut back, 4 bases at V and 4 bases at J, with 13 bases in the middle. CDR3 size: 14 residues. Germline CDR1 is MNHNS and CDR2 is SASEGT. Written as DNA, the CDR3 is TGTGCCAGCAGTGTGCAGGCCGGCCTCTATGGCTACACCTTC. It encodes CASSVQAGLYGYTF.

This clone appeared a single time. The CDR3 nucleotides are TGCGCCAGCAGCCAAGATATGGGCCGGAGGAAGCATTCACCCCTCCACTTT. Amino acids: CASSQDMGRRKHSPLHF. The V gene is TRBV4-3, the J gene TRBJ1-6; D is uncertain. The V end lost 0 bases, the J end lost 8 bases, and 17 bases lay between the germline ends. Germline V lookup: CDR1 LGHNA, CDR2 YSLEER. This CDR3 has 17 residues.

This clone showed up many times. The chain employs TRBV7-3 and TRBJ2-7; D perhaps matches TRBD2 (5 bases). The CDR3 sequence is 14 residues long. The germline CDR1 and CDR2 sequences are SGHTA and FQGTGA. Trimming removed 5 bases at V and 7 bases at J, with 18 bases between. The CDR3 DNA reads TGTGCCAGCAGCCTCGGGCCCGGGGTAGGGGAGCAGTACTTC. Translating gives CASSLGPGVGEQYF. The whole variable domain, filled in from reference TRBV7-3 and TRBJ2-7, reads GAGVSQTPSNKVTEKGKYVELRCDPISGHTALYWYRQSLGQGPEFLIYFQGTGAADDSGLPNDRFFAVRPEGSVSTLKIQRTERGDSAVYLCASSLGPGVGEQYFGPGTRLTVT.

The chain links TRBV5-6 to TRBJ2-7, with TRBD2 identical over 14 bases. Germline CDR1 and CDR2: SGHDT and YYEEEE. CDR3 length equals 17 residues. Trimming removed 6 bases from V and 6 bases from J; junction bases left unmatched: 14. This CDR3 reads CASTPLPGLAGEPEQYF. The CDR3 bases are TGTGCCAGCACCCCTTTACCGGGACTAGCGGGAGAGCCCGAGCAGTACTTC.

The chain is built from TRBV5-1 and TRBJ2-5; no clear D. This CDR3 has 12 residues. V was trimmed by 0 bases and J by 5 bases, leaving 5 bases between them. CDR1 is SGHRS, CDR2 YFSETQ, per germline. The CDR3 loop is CASSLAGETQYF. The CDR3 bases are TGCGCCAGCAGCTTGGCCGGGGAGACCCAGTACTTC.